This TCR beta chain is drawn from a study of blood T cell repertoires in COVID-19. Study as a whole: The origin of the acute and convalescent COVID-19 samples was the United States, Italy and Spain.

Enrolment of Seattle patients took place during active infection, and they were followed longitudinally. The length of the CDR3 is 14 residues. Germline V CDR1 and CDR2: MNHEY, SVGAGI. Trimming removed 7 bases at V and 4 bases at J, with 16 bases between. Per the study methods: It was from reference gene primer amplification that nucleated cell counts were estimated. Data came from immunoSEQ multiplex PCR; TCRdb stores just in-frame clones and leaves some out. V and J calls and clone size follow that table, whereas D and trimming were derived from the DNA. The table includes roughly 570,000 clones, roughly nine tenths detected once.

The chain is built from TRBV6-5 and TRBJ2-5; possible D gene TRBD1, 5 bases. Sequencing was done on a sample of peripheral blood. The clonotype originates from a woman in her forties or fifties with COVID-19, enrolled during active disease. The CDR3 spells CASNPAGLGETQYF. The CDR3 DNA is TGTGCCAGCAACCCGGCAGGGTTGGGAGAGACCCAGTACTTC.